This passage covers 7 T cell receptor beta chains from one sample sequenced in a study of blood T cells in healthy people across ages. Using a J-beta primer mix together with a sample-barcoded 5' primer, a second PCR was run for about 6 to 12 cycles. MiXCR, applied by TCRdb to the 5' RACE reads, yields one record per CDR3 protein. The table lists fewer than 1.5 million distinct CDR3 sequences, roughly 40% of them singletons. The sequencing input was blood. The receptor source for this set is a woman aged 18 to 35 in good health.

V gene TRBV6-2 or TRBV6-3 combines with J gene TRBJ1-5, with 7 positions matching TRBD1. The CDR3 consists of 13 residues. Per germline, CDR1 MNHEY and CDR2 SVGEGT. The junction had 4 bases not matched to a gene; V was cut back by 8 bases and J by 3 bases. The CDR3 is CASVDRVNQPQHF. DNA of the CDR3: TGTGCCAGCGTTGACAGGGTCAATCAGCCCCAGCATTTT.

This rearrangement joins TRBV6-2 or TRBV6-3 to TRBJ2-3; 7 positions agree with TRBD1. The CDR3 runs 16 residues. V shed 2 bases, J shed 1 base, and the junction held 6 bases outside the gene matches. From germline, CDR1 is MNHEY and CDR2 SVGEGT. The CDR3 nucleotides read TGTGCCAGCAGTTACCTCCAGGGGGTGGGCACAGATACGCAGTATTTT. This codes for CASSYLQGVGTDTQYF.

The chain couples TRBV4-1 to TRBJ2-1; D may be TRBD1 or TRBD2 (5 bases each). This CDR3 contains 17 residues. Germline CDR1 and CDR2: MGHRA and YSYEKL. V shed 0 bases and J shed 4 bases, with 16 bases lying between them. In nucleotides, the CDR3 is TGCGCCAGCAGCCAAGAAGGGAAGAGGGGCGGTTACAATGAGCAGTTCTTC. Its translation: CASSQEGKRGGYNEQFF.

The rearrangement links TRBV3-1 to TRBJ2-1; 9 positions match TRBD2. This CDR3 contains 18 residues. J was trimmed by 0 bases and V by 3 bases; bases with no gene match: 9. Germline values: CDR1 LGHDT, CDR2 YNNKEL (reference sequence). CDR3 nucleotide sequence: TGTGCCAGCAGCCATAATAGCGGGAGAGGGGACTCCTACAATGAGCAGTTCTTC. Translation gives CASSHNSGRGDSYNEQFF.

The rearrangement joins TRBV10-3 to TRBJ2-1; 9 positions match TRBD2. V dropped 0 bases and J dropped 15; count of bases not matched to a gene: 3. The CDR3 loop spans 12 amino acids. From germline, CDR1 is ENHRY and CDR2 SYGVKD. This CDR3 is CAISESSGSRFF. The CDR3 nucleotides are TGTGCCATCAGTGAGTCTAGCGGGAGTCGGTTCTTC.

There are a few counts of this clonotype. CDR3 sequence reads: CSVVGGPGNTIYF. In DNA, the CDR3 is TGCAGCGTTGTTGGGGGCCCTGGAAACACCATATATTTT. The chain combines TRBV29-1 with TRBJ1-3; a weak D match, TRBD1 (6 bases). Trimming removed 4 bases from V and 2 bases from J, with 9 bases in between. This CDR3 has 13 residues. The germline gives CDR1 SQVTM, CDR2 ANQGSEA.

The V call is TRBV5-1, the J call TRBJ2-7, with 9 bases lining up with TRBD2. Trimming took 3 bases from V and 7 from J; bases not matched to a gene: 14. CDR1 is SGHRS and CDR2 is YFSETQ in the germline V gene. The CDR3 sequence is 16 residues long. CDR3 bases: TGCGCCAGCAGCTCTTATAGCGGGAGCTCCTACAATGAGCAGTACTTC. Protein: CASSSYSGSSYNEQYF.